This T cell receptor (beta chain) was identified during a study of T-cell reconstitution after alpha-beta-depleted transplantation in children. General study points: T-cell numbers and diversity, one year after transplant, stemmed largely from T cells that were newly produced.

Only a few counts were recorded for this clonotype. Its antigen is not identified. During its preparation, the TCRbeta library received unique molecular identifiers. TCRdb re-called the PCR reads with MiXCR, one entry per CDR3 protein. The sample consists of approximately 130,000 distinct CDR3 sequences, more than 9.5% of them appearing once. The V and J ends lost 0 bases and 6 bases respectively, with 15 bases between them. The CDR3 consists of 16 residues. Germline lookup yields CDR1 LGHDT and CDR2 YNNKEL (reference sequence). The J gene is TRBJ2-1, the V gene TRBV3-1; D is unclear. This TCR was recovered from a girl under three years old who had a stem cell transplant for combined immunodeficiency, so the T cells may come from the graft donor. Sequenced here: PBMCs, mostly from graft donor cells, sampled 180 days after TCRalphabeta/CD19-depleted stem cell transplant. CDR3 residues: CASSQDNGWRGNEQFF. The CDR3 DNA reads TGTGCCAGCAGCCAAGATAATGGTTGGAGAGGCAATGAGCAGTTCTTC.